The clone carrying this TCR beta chain was seen only a few times. Its antigen is undetermined. These data are taken from a study of identical twins. Study results and limitations: In beta out-of-frame sequences, the excess sharing between twins was weaker.

TCRdb re-called the 5' RACE reads with MiXCR, one entry per CDR3 protein. The profile shows 690,000 or so distinct CDR3 sequences, less than 7% of them singletons. CDR3 length equals 16 residues. Germline V lookup: CDR1 SQVTM, CDR2 ANQGSEA. Trimming left V 4 bases short and J 2 bases short, with 20 bases between. The source is a man between 18 and 35 years old in good health. The gene calls are TRBV29-1 and TRBJ1-1; tentatively, D is TRBD1 (5 bases). The sequenced sample was naive T cells sorted from blood. The CDR3, as DNA: TGCAGCGTTGGGGGAGGACTGGGACGGCTTAACACTGAAGCTTTCTTT. It yields the protein CSVGGGLGRLNTEAFF.